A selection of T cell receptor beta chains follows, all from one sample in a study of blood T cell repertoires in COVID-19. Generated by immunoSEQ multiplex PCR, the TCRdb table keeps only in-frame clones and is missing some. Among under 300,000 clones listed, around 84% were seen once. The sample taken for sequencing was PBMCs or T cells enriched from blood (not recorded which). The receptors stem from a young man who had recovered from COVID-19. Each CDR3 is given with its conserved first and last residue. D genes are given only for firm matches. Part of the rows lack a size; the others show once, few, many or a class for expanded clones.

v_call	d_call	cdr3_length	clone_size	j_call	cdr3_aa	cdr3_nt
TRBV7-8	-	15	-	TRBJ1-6	CASSLEQAGYSPLHF	TGTGCCAGCAGCTTAGAGCAGGCCGGATATTCACCCCTCCACTTT
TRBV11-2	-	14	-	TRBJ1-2	CASNQQQGVWGYTF	TGTGCCAGCAACCAACAACAGGGTGTGTGGGGCTACACCTTC
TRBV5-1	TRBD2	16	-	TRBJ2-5	CASSLINSGAQETQYF	TGCGCCAGCAGCTTGATCAACAGCGGGGCCCAAGAGACCCAGTACTTC
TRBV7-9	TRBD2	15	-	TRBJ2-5	CASSPRLADEETQYF	TGTGCCAGCAGCCCCCGACTAGCGGACGAAGAGACCCAGTACTTC
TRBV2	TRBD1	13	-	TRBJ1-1	CASSDMTGAEAFF	TGTGCCAGCAGTGATATGACAGGGGCTGAAGCTTTCTTT
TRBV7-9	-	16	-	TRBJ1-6	CASSPPRSMDNSPLHF	TGTGCCAGCAGCCCCCCACGGAGCATGGATAATTCACCCCTCCACTTT
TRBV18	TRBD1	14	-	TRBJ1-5	CASSPDRDAQPQHF	TGTGCCAGCTCACCCGACAGGGACGCTCAGCCCCAGCATTTT
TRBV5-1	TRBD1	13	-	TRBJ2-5	CASSDRAPETQYF	TGCGCCAGCTCGGACAGGGCCCCAGAGACCCAGTACTTC
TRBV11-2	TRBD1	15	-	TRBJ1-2	CASSLAGQVGYGYTF	TGTGCCAGCAGCTTAGCCGGACAGGTGGGCTATGGCTACACCTTC
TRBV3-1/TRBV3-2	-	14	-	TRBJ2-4	CASSQDREKNIQYF	TGTGCCAGCAGCCAAGATCGGGAGAAAAACATTCAGTACTTC
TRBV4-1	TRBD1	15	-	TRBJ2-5	CASSQLEQGEKTQYF	TGCGCCAGCAGCCAACTGGAACAGGGGGAAAAGACCCAGTACTTC
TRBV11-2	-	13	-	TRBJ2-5	CASSPRGRETQYF	TGTGCCAGCAGCCCCAGGGGCAGGGAGACCCAGTACTTC
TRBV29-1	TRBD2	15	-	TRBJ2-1	CSVSLGLAGSNEQFF	TGCAGCGTTAGCCTCGGGCTAGCGGGCTCTAATGAGCAGTTCTTC
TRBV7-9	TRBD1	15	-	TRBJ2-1	CASSLIPDRDHEQFF	TGTGCCAGCAGCTTAATACCTGACAGGGATCATGAGCAGTTCTTC
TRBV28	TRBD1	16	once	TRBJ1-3	CASSLGTGEAGNTIYF	TGTGCCAGCAGTTTAGGCACAGGGGAGGCTGGAAACACCATATATTTT
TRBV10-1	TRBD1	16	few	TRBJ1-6	CASSAKPGQGNSPLHF	TGCGCCAGCAGTGCAAAACCGGGACAGGGGAATTCACCCCTCCACTTT
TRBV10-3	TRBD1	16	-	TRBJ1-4	CAISEFPGTGVEKLFF	TGTGCCATCAGTGAATTTCCCGGGACAGGGGTTGAAAAACTGTTTTTT
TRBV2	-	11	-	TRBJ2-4	CASLQDLVQYF	TGTGCCAGCTTGCAGGACTTGGTTCAGTACTTC
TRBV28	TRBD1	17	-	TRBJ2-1	CASSLPLDRAPSNEQFF	TGTGCCAGCAGTTTACCCCTCGACAGGGCGCCGTCCAATGAGCAGTTCTTC
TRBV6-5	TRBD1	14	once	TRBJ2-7	CASSRDRKVPEQYF	TGTGCCAGCAGCCGGGACAGGAAGGTACCCGAGCAGTACTTC
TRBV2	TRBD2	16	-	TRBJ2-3	CASSNVAGGFTDTQYF	TGTGCCAGCAGTAACGTAGCGGGGGGCTTCACAGATACGCAGTATTTT
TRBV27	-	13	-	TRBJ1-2	CATQGGPNYGYTF	TGTGCCACCCAGGGAGGACCCAACTATGGCTACACCTTC
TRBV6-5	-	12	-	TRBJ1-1	CASSFRGTEAFF	TGTGCCAGCAGTTTCCGCGGGACCGAAGCTTTCTTT
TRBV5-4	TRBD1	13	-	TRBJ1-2	CASSLQGADGYTF	TGTGCCAGCAGCTTGCAGGGGGCGGATGGCTACACCTTC
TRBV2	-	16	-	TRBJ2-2	CASSDSGQQNTGELFF	TGTGCCAGCAGTGATAGCGGACAACAGAACACCGGGGAGCTGTTTTTT
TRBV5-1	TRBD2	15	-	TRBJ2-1	CASSAGLAGLNEQFF	TGCGCCAGCAGCGCGGGACTAGCGGGATTGAATGAGCAGTTCTTC
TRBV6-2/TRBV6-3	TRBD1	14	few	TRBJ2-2	CASSSTGATGELFF	TGTGCCAGCAGTTCCACAGGGGCCACCGGGGAGCTGTTTTTT
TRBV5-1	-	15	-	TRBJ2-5	CASSLVPGQQETQYF	TGCGCCAGCAGCTTGGTTCCCGGACAGCAAGAGACCCAGTACTTC
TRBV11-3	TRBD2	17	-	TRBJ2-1	CASSPGTLAGAMNEQFF	TGTGCCAGCAGCCCGGGGACTTTAGCGGGAGCAATGAATGAGCAGTTCTTC
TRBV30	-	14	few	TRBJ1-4	CAWSVGLWDEKLFF	TGTGCCTGGAGTGTGGGGCTCTGGGATGAAAAACTGTTTTTT
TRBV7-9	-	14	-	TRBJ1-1	CASSLSRPSVEAFF	TGTGCCAGCAGCTTATCCAGGCCTTCGGTTGAAGCTTTCTTT
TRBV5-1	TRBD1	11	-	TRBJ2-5	CASGTEETQYF	TGCGCCAGTGGGACAGAAGAGACCCAGTACTTC
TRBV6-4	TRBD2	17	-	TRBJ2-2	CASSALSGGRHTGELFF	TGTGCCAGCAGTGCCCTCAGCGGGGGACGACACACCGGGGAGCTGTTTTTT
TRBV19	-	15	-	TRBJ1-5	CASRPIWDFNQPQHF	TGTGCCAGTCGCCCCATCTGGGACTTCAATCAGCCCCAGCATTTT
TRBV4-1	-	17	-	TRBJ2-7	CASSQDTSGRSSYEQYF	TGCGCCAGCAGCCAAGATACGTCGGGGAGGAGCTCCTACGAGCAGTACTTC
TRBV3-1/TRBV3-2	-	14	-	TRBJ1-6	CASSQSQYNSPLHF	TGTGCCAGCAGCCAATCCCAGTATAATTCACCCCTCCACTTT
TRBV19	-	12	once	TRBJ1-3	CASSSLGNTIYF	TGTGCCAGTAGTAGTCTTGGAAACACCATATATTTT
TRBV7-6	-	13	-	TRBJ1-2	CASSLTGDYGYTF	TGTGCCAGCAGCTTAACGGGGGACTATGGCTACACCTTC
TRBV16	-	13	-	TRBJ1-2	CASSQSPVLGYTF	TGTGCCAGCAGCCAATCGCCGGTGTTGGGCTACACCTTC
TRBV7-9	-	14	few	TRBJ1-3	CASSRTASGNTIYF	TGTGCCAGCAGCAGGACTGCCTCTGGAAACACCATATATTTT
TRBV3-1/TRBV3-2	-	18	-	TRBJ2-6	CASSQEDVQGTGANVLTF	TGTGCCAGCAGCCAAGAAGACGTTCAGGGAACTGGGGCCAACGTCCTGACTTTC
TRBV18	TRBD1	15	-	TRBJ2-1	CASSPRGQDNNEQFF	TGTGCCAGCTCACCACGAGGACAGGACAACAATGAGCAGTTCTTC
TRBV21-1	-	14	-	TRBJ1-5	CASSKGHMHQPQHF	TGTGCCAGCAGCAAAGGGCACATGCATCAGCCCCAGCATTTT
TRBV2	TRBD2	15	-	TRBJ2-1	CASRRLADPYNEQFF	TGTGCCAGCAGAAGACTAGCAGATCCTTACAATGAGCAGTTCTTC
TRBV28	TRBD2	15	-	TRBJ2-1	CASSLGLAGYNEQFF	TGTGCCAGCAGTCTCGGACTAGCGGGGTACAATGAGCAGTTCTTC
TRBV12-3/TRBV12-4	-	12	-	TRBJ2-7	CASSRGQNEQYF	TGTGCCAGCAGTCGAGGTCAAAACGAGCAGTACTTC
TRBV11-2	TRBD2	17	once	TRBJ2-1	CASSLNSESSGRLRQFF	TGTGCCAGCAGCTTAAACTCAGAGTCTAGCGGGAGGCTCCGGCAGTTCTTC
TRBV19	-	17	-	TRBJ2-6	CASSIESGASGANVLTF	TGTGCCAGTAGTATAGAGTCAGGGGCTTCTGGGGCCAACGTCCTGACTTTC
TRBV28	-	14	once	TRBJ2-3	CASIRDTSTDTQYF	TGTGCCAGCATCCGGGACACGAGCACAGATACGCAGTATTTT
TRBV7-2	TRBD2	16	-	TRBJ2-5	CASSRDVAGGPETQYF	TGTGCCAGCAGTCGAGACGTAGCGGGGGGGCCTGAGACCCAGTACTTC
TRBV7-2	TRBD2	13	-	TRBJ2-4	CASSPGLAGYWYF	TGTGCCAGCAGCCCGGGACTAGCGGGGTACTGGTACTTC
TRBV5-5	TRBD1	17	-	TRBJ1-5	CASSFHGTGTGGQPQHF	TGTGCCAGCAGCTTCCACGGGACAGGGACGGGAGGTCAGCCCCAGCATTTT
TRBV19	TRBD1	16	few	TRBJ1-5	CASKGTGTYSNQPQHF	TGTGCCAGTAAGGGGACAGGGACTTATAGCAATCAGCCCCAGCATTTT
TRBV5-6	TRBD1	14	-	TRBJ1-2	CASSLGDRVIGYTF	TGTGCCAGCAGCTTGGGGGACAGGGTGATTGGCTACACCTTC
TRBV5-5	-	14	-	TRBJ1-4	CASSAPGTNEKLFF	TGTGCCAGCAGCGCCCCCGGGACTAATGAAAAACTGTTTTTT
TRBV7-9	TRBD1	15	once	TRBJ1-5	CASSPGTAINQPQHF	TGTGCCAGCAGCCCCGGGACAGCGATCAATCAGCCCCAGCATTTT
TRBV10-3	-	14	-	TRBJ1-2	CAISESSRGYGYTF	TGTGCCATCAGTGAATCATCGCGGGGATATGGCTACACCTTC
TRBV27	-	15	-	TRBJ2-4	CASRVLGRTHGIQYF	TGTGCCAGCAGAGTTCTTGGCAGGACTCATGGCATTCAGTACTTC
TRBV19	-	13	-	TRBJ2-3	CASSPIGTDTQYF	TGTGCCAGTAGTCCAATCGGTACAGATACGCAGTATTTT